This T cell receptor (beta chain) was identified during a study of molecular identifiers for immune sequencing clone quantification. This clonotype has a count of ten or more. Its antigen is currently unknown. This CDR3 contains 14 residues. The germline gives CDR1 KGHDR, CDR2 SFDVKD. The V end was cut by 6 bases, the J end by 5 bases, with 13 bases between. TCRdb used MiXCR to reprocess the PCR reads, holding one entry per CDR3 protein. The sample has 70,000 to 95,000 distinct CDR3 sequences, around a fifth seen once. General observations from the study: The share of molecules held by clones above 20 RNA copies was over 97% in effector cells and under 1% in naive cells. Spiked Jurkat TCR RNA equivalent to one cell reportedly surfaced among some 1 million naive cells.

Isolation of naive CD8 T cells was achieved by sorting on a CD8+CD4-CCR7+CD45RA+ phenotype. The rearrangement joins TRBV24-1 to TRBJ2-1, with D uncertain. The sequenced sample consisted of naive CD8+ T cells from blood, with Jurkat cell RNA spiked in. Sample subset: FACS-sorted CD8+CD4-CCR7+CD45RA+ naive T cells. The sequence derives from a human donor in good health. Some libraries in this study had Jurkat cell RNA spiked in. The CDR3 nucleotides are TGTGCCACCAGTTCTATCGGCACCGACAATGAGCAGTTCTTC. This encodes CATSSIGTDNEQFF.